This T cell receptor (beta chain) was captured in a study of early T cells in non-severe SARS-CoV-2 infection. Points from the study as a whole: Missing private and CD4 specificities, VDJdb matching favored anti-spike CD8 responses.

This clonotype was seen only a few times. Its antigen is as yet unknown. Individual cDNA molecules carried attached unique molecular identifiers. TCRdb redid the calling of the 5' RACE reads with MiXCR, one entry per CDR3 protein. The profile covers 35,000 to 45,000 distinct CDR3 sequences, with roughly 6.8% appearing a single time and 24% taken by the ten largest. The sequence was collected from an adult who was a healthcare worker with PCR-confirmed SARS-CoV-2 infection or an uninfected control (not recorded which). Sequenced material: whole blood, taken at baseline.

The CDR3 coding sequence is TGTGCCAGCAGCTTTGATCTGGGTACCTACGAGCAGTACTTC. Translated, it gives CASSFDLGTYEQYF. The chain carries TRBV5-4 and TRBJ2-7; D gene uncertain. The V gene lost 2 bases and the J gene lost 2 bases, with 11 bases spanning the gap. Germline-derived CDR1 and CDR2 are SGHNT and YYREEE (reference sequence). The CDR3 covers 14 residues.